This TCR beta chain came from a study of blood T cell repertoires in COVID-19. Turning to the study itself: Specimens from acute and convalescent COVID-19 originated in the United States, Italy and Spain.

This clone was detected only once. Assay: immunoSEQ multiplex PCR; the TCRdb copy retains only in-frame clones and omits some. The sample lists roughly 340,000 clones, 87% seen once, with roughly 2% in the top ten. Participant age was roughly 18 to 90 years, and participants resided in approximately 25 US areas. Participants reported their clinical history, and cohort assignment relied on those reports. Trimming removed 5 bases from V and 6 bases from J; junction bases left unmatched: 7. CDR1 is SGHTA, CDR2 FQGNSA, per germline. This CDR3 is built from 14 residues. Sequencing input: PBMCs or T cells enriched from blood (not recorded which). The clonotype comes from a man aged 40-49 years in a cohort exposed to, infected with or recovered from COVID-19 (not recorded which). The chain recombines TRBV7-2 with TRBJ1-2; 9 bases are shared with TRBD1. The CDR3 loop reads CASSPGQGIHGYTF. For the CDR3, the DNA is TGTGCCAGCAGCCCAGGACAGGGGATACATGGCTACACCTTC.